One and the same sample provided the 15 T cell receptor beta chains below, sequenced in a study of Ad26.COV2.S vaccination and SARS-CoV-2 variants. Treatment meaning: some 20 received Ad26.COV2.S at low or high dose, single or two shots; about 5 received placebo; per-sample allocation not given. All samples were drawn on day 63, counting from the first vaccine or placebo injection. The protocol was immunoSEQ multiplex PCR, while the TCRdb copy is restricted to in-frame clones and leaves out a portion. The sample records almost 400,000 clones, about 91% being singletons. The sample here was peripheral blood, taken in a trial of Ad26.COV2.S vaccine versus placebo. The receptors stem from a person aged 18-60 years who received the Ad26.COV2.S COVID-19 vaccine or a placebo.

V is TRBV27 and J is TRBJ2-7, with D unresolved. The CDR3 totals 14 residues. Looked up from germline, CDR1 is MNHEY and CDR2 is SMNVEV (reference sequence). With 10 bases removed from V and 2 bases from J, the gap between germline ends came to 18 bases. The CDR3 region has the DNA TGTGCCATCTATTCCCGAGACACGACCTACGAGCAGTACTTC. Translated: CAIYSRDTTYEQYF.

The chain uses TRBV7-6 and TRBJ2-7; the match to TRBD1 covers 8 bases. In germline, CDR1 is SGHVS, CDR2 FNYEAQ. CDR3 length equals 14 residues. V lost 5 bases to trimming and J lost 6 bases; unmatched junction nucleotides: 9. CDR3 DNA: TGTGCCAGCAGCCTAGGGACAGGAGGGGGCGAGCAGTACTTC. This translates into CASSLGTGGGEQYF.

The V and J genes are TRBV7-6 and TRBJ2-7, with 7 nucleotides matching TRBD1. V shed 3 bases, J shed 4 bases, and the junction held 9 bases outside the gene matches. CDR3 length: 15 amino acids. Germline CDR1 SGHVS, CDR2 FNYEAQ. The DNA for the CDR3 is TGTGCCAGCAGCTTTGGACAGGAACGGTTATACGAGCAGTACTTC. Translation: CASSFGQERLYEQYF.

The chain has TRBV5-1 and TRBJ2-2, with TRBD1 as a possible D gene (6 bases). Germline CDR1 reads SGHRS; CDR2 reads YFSETQ. There are 13 residues in the CDR3. V gave up 6 bases and J gave up 4 bases, with 10 bases separating them. This CDR3 is CASNRAGTGELFF. CDR3 in DNA: TGCGCCAGCAACAGGGCGGGCACCGGGGAGCTGTTTTTT.

This chain links TRBV4-1 with TRBJ1-1; D call uncertain. CDR3 length: 14 residues. Germline CDR1 is MGHRA and CDR2 is YSYEKL. The V end was cut by 7 bases, the J end by 1 base, with 13 bases between. CDR3 protein: CASTHGRGNTEAFF. The CDR3 DNA follows: TGCGCCAGCACCCACGGACGTGGGAACACTGAAGCTTTCTTT.

This chain links TRBV7-8 with TRBJ1-4, with a weak D call TRBD1 (5 bases). Germline CDR1 is SGHVS and CDR2 is FQNEAQ. Trimming removed 2 bases at V and 7 bases at J, with 11 bases between. The CDR3 loop spans 14 amino acids. The CDR3 sequence: CASSLQGPGEKLFF. DNA of the CDR3: TGTGCCAGCAGCTTACAGGGCCCGGGTGAAAAACTGTTTTTT.

The rearrangement uses TRBV6-7 and TRBJ2-2, with TRBD2 matching 10 bases. TRBV6-7 is flagged as an ORF with uncertain function. This CDR3 comprises 17 residues. Trimming took 6 bases from V and 4 from J; bases not matched to a gene: 11. The CDR3 DNA is TGTGCCAGCAGCCACCTCGAGCGGGAGGGGGGCACCGGGGAGCTGTTTTTT. Its translation: CASSHLEREGGTGELFF.

This chain joins TRBV5-5 and TRBJ2-5, with D perhaps matching TRBD2 (6 bases). Germline CDR1 is SGHKS and CDR2 is YYEKEE (reference sequence). CDR3 length: 15 amino acids. Trimming removed 3 bases at V and 1 base at J, with 13 bases between. Here the CDR3 DNA reads TGTGCCAGCAGCTCAGCCTGGGGGGTCCAAGAGACCCAGTACTTC. This codes for CASSSAWGVQETQYF.

J is TRBJ2-2 and V is TRBV19, with D hard to call. Trimming cost V 6 bases and J 2 bases, with 10 bases left between them. The CDR3 length is 14 residues. Germline V CDR1 and CDR2: LNHDA, SQIVND (reference sequence). The CDR3 region is CASRVGRNTGELFF. The CDR3, as DNA: TGTGCCAGTAGGGTCGGGCGAAACACCGGGGAGCTGTTTTTT.

The chain recombines TRBV7-9 with TRBJ2-7, with 10 bases matching TRBD1. Germline-derived CDR1 and CDR2 are SEHNR and FQNEAQ (reference sequence). V shed 3 bases and J 5 bases; nucleotides not matched to a gene: 7. The CDR3 sequence is 15 residues long. CDR3: CASSFWRQGANEQYF. As DNA, the CDR3 is TGTGCCAGCAGCTTCTGGAGACAGGGGGCCAACGAGCAGTACTTC.

V and J are TRBV6-5 and TRBJ2-7; D might be TRBD1 (6 bases). With 7 bases removed from V and 3 bases from J, the gap between germline ends came to 7 bases. From germline, CDR1 is MNHEY and CDR2 SVGAGI. This CDR3 is 11 amino acids long. The CDR3, as DNA: TGTGCCAGCAACAGGGTCTACGAGCAGTACTTC. Translation gives CASNRVYEQYF.

The V and J genes are TRBV16 and TRBJ2-1; no clear D. Germline V gene sequence: CDR1 KGHSY, CDR2 FQNENV. V lost 5 bases and J lost 8, with 16 bases in between. The CDR3 is 14 residues long. The CDR3 DNA reads as TGTGCCAGCAGCTGGGGTGGTCCTGCCGATGAGCAGTTCTTC. Its protein product is CASSWGGPADEQFF.

The rearrangement links TRBV10-3 to TRBJ1-2; tentative D call: TRBD1 (5 bases). CDR3 size: 16 residues. V was clipped by 0 bases and J by 6 bases, with 17 bases between them. Germline CDR1 ENHRY, CDR2 SYGVKD. This CDR3 is CAISESPTVMADGYTF. The CDR3 nucleotides are TGTGCCATCAGTGAGTCGCCGACAGTCATGGCGGATGGCTACACCTTC.

The chain combines TRBV30 with TRBJ2-7; tentatively, D is TRBD1 or TRBD2 (5 bases each). This CDR3 region has 17 residues. The V end was cut by 0 bases, the J end by 2 bases, with 20 bases between. CDR1 is GTSNPN, CDR2 SVGIG, per germline (reference sequence). The chain's CDR3 is CAWSVQPGRLKPYEQYF. The DNA of the CDR3 is TGTGCCTGGAGTGTACAACCGGGACGACTCAAGCCCTACGAGCAGTACTTC.

This chain uses TRBV5-4 with TRBJ2-1; 12 positions agree with TRBD2. In germline, CDR1 is SGHNT, CDR2 YYREEE (reference sequence). The CDR3 runs 16 residues. V was pared by 4 bases and J by 7 bases, with 9 bases of the junction left unmatched. The CDR3 DNA sequence: TGTGCCAGCAGCAAGACTAGCGGGAGATCAGGGAATGAGCAGTTCTTC. It specifies CASSKTSGRSGNEQFF.